This record looks at one T cell receptor beta chain sequence and its context. Its antigen is not known. Germline is not matched at one junction end, which may reflect a read error. Germline V gives CDR1 MNHNS, CDR2 SASEGT. This CDR3 comprises 15 residues. This sample is part of a study of tumor-infiltrating lymphocytes in primary liver carcinoma. Study-level information: Surgery removed the patients' primary liver carcinoma.

The study extracted blood RNA from unsorted whole blood and also extracted germline DNA. Every patient had chronic HBV infection and was treatment-naive. Study-wide points: Less overlap was seen in tumor-adjacent and tumor-blood pairs than in tumor region pairs.

TCR beta cDNA came from approximately 490 ng total RNA, primed with a constant-region primer. A slightly modified ARM-PCR protocol with three nested multiplex PCR rounds produced these TCR beta libraries. TRBV1-TRBV30 forward and Cbeta reverse primers drove the first two roughly 10-cycle rounds. TCRdb analysed the multiplex PCR reads with MiXCR anew, one entry per CDR3 protein. The sample yields approximately 330,000 distinct CDR3 sequences, around three fifths seen once. The TCR comes from a man aged 40-50 years with primary liver carcinoma and hepatitis B virus infection. Specimen: peripheral blood. The gene calls are TRBV6-1 and TRBJ2-1; D possibly corresponds to TRBD1 (6 bases). Here the CDR3 DNA reads TGTGCCGGCAGTGGGGCCGGGACACGGTACAATGAGCAGTTCTTC. Its translation: CAGSGAGTRYNEQFF.